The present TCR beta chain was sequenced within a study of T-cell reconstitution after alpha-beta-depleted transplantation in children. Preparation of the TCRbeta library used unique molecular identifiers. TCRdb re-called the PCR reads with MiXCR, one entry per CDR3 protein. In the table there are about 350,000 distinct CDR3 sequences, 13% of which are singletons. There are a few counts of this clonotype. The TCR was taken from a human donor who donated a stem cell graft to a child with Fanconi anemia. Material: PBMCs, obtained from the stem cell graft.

Here the CDR3 DNA reads TGTGCCAGCAGCTTAGTAGGGGACGGGGAGCTGTTTTTT. It is translated as CASSLVGDGELFF. The V and J genes are TRBV11-2 and TRBJ2-2; the D gene is possibly TRBD1 (5 bases). The CDR3 consists of 13 residues. Germline CDR1 SGHAT, CDR2 FQNNGV. V dropped 1 base and J dropped 7 bases, with 7 bases sitting between them. Using reference TRBV11-2 and TRBJ2-2 for the parts outside the CDR3, the full variable domain is EAGVAQSPRYKIIEKRQSVAFWCNPISGHATLYWYQQILGQGPKLLIQFQNNGVVDDSQLPKDRFSAERLKGVDSTLKIQPAKLEDSAVYLCASSLVGDGELFFGEGSRLTVL.